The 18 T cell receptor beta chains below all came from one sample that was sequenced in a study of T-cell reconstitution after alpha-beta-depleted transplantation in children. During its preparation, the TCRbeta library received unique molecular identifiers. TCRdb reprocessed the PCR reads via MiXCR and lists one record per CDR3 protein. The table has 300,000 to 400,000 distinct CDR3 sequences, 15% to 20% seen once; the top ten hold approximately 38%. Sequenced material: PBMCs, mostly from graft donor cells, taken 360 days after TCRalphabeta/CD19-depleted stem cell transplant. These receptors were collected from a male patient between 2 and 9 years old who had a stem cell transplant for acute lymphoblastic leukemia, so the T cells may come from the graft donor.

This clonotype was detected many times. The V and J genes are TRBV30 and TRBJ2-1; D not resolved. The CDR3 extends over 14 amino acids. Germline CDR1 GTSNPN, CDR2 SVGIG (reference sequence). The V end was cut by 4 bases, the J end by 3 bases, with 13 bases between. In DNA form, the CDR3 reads TGTGCCTGGACTGCAGCCACAAACTACAATGAGCAGTTCTTC. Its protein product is CAWTAATNYNEQFF.

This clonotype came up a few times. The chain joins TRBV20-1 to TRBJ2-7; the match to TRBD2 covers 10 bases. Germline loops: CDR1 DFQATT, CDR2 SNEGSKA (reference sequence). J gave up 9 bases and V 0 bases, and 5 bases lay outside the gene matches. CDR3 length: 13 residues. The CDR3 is CSARDRLAGVQYF. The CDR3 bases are TGCAGTGCTAGAGATCGACTAGCGGGCGTGCAGTACTTC.

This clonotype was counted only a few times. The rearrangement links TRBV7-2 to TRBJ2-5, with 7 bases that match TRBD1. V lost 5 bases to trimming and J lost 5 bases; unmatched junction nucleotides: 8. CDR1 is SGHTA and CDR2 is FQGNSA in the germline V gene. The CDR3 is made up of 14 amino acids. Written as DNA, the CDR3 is TGTGCCAGCAGCCAGACAGGGATCCGGGAGACCCAGTACTTC. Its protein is CASSQTGIRETQYF. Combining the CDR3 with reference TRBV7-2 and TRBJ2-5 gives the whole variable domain GAGVSQSPSNKVTEKGKDVELRCDPISGHTALYWYRQSLGQGLEFLIYFQGNSAPDKSGLPSDRFSAERTGGSVSTLTIQRTQQEDSAVYLCASSQTGIRETQYFGPGTRLLVL.

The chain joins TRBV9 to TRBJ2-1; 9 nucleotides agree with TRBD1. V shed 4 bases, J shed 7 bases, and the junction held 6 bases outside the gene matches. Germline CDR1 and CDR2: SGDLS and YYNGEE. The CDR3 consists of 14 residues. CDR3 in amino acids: CASSLRTGVNEQFF. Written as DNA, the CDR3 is TGTGCCAGCAGCCTCCGGACAGGGGTGAATGAGCAGTTCTTC.

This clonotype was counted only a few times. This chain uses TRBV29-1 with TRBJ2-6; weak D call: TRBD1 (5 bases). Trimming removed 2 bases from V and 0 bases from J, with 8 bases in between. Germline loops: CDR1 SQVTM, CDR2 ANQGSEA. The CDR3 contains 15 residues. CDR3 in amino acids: CSVEFRGSGANVLTF. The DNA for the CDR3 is TGCAGCGTTGAATTTAGGGGCTCTGGGGCCAACGTCCTGACTTTC.

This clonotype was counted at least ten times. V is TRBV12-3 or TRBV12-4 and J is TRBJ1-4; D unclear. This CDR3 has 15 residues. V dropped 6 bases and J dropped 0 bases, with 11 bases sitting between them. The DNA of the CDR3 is TGTGCCAGCAGCCCCGCTGGGGCAACTAATGAAAAACTGTTTTTT. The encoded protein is CASSPAGATNEKLFF.

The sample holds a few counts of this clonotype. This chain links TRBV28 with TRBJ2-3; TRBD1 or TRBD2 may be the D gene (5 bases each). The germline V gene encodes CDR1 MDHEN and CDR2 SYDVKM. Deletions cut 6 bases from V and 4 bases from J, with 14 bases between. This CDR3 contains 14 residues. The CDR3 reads CASRWWGSADTQYF. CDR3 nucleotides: TGTGCCAGCAGATGGTGGGGGAGCGCAGATACGCAGTATTTT.

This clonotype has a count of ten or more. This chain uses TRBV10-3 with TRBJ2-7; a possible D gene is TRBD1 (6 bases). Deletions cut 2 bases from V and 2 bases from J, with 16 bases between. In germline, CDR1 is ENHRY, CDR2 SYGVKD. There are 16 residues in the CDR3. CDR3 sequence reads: CAISERVRDKTYEQYF. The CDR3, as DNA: TGTGCCATCAGTGAGAGGGTACGGGACAAGACCTACGAGCAGTACTTC.

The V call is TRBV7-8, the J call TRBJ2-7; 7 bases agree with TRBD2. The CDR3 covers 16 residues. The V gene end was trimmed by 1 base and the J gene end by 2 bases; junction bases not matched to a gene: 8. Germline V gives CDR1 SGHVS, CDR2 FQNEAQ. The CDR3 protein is CASSLVLAARAYEQYF. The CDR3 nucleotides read TGTGCCAGCAGCTTAGTTCTAGCGGCCCGGGCCTACGAGCAGTACTTC. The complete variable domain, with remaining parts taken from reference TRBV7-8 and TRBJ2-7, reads GAGVSQSPRYKVAKRGQDVALRCDPISGHVSLFWYQQALGQGPEFLTYFQNEAQLDKSGLPSDRFFAERPEGSVSTLKIQRTQQEDSAVYLCASSLVLAARAYEQYFGPGTRLTVT.

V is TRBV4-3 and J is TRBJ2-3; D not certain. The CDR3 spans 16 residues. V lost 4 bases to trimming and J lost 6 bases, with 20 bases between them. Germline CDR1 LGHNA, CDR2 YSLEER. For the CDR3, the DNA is TGCGCCAGCAGCCCCAAGGCAGCATATCTGGGGGATACGCAGTATTTT. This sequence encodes CASSPKAAYLGDTQYF.

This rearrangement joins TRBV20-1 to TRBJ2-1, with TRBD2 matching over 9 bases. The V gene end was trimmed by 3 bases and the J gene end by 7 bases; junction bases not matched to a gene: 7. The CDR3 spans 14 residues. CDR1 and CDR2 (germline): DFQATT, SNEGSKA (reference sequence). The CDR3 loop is CSASSGRHLNEQFF. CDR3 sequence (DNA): TGCAGTGCTAGTAGCGGGAGACATTTGAATGAGCAGTTCTTC.

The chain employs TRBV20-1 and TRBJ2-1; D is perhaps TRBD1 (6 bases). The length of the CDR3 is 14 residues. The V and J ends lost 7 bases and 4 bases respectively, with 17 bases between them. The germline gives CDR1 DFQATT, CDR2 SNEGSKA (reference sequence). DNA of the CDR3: TGCAGTGTCAAAGTCAAGGACAGATACAATGAGCAGTTCTTC. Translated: CSVKVKDRYNEQFF.

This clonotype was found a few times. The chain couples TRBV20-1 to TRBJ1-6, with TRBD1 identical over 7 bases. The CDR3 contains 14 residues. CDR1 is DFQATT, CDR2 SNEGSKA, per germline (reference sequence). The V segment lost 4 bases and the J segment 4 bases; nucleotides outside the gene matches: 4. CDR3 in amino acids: CSAIPGQYNSPLHF. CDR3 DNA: TGCAGTGCTATACCGGGACAGTATAATTCACCCCTCCACTTT.

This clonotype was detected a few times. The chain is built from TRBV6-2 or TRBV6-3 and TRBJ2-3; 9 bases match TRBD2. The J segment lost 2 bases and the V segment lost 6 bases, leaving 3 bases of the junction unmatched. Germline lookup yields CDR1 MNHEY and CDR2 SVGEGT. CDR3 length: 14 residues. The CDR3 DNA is TGTGCCAGCAGGGCTAGCGGGACCACAGATACGCAGTATTTT. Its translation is CASRASGTTDTQYF.

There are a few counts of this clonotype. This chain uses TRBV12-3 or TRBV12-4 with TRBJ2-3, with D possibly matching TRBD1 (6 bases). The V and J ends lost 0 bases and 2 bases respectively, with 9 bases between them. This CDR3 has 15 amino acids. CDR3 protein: CASSLAGHPTDTQYF. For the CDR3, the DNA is TGTGCCAGCAGTTTAGCGGGACACCCCACAGATACGCAGTATTTT.

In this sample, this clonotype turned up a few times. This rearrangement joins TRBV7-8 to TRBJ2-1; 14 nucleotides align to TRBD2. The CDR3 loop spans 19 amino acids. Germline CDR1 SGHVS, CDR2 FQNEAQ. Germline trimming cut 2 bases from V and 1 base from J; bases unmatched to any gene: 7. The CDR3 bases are TGTGCCAGCAGCTTACCCGGGACTAGCGGGGGCGGTTCCTACAATGAGCAGTTCTTC. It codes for CASSLPGTSGGGSYNEQFF.

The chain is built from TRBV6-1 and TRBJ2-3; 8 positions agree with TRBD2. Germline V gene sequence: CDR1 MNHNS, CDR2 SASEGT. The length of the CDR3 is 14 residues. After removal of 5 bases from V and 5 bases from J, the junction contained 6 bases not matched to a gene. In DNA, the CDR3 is TGTGCCAGCAGTAATAGCGGGAAGATAGATACGCAGTATTTT. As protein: CASSNSGKIDTQYF.

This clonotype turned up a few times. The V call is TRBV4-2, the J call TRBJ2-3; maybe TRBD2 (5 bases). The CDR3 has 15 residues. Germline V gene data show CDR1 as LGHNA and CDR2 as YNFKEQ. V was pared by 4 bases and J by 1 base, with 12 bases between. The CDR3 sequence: CASSLTRDRTDTQYF. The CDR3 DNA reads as TGTGCCAGCAGCCTCACTAGAGATCGCACAGATACGCAGTATTTT.